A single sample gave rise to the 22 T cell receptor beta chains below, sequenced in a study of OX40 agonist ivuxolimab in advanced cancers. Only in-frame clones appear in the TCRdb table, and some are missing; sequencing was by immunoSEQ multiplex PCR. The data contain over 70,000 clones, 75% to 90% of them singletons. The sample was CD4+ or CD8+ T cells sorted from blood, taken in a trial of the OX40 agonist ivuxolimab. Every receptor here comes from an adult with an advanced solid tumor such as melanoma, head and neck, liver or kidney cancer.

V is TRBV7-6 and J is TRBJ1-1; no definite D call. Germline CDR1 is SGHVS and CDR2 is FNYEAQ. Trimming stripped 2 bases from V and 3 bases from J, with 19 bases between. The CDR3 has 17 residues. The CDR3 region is CASSLFQPVGKDTEAFF. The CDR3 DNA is TGTGCCAGCAGCTTATTTCAGCCGGTGGGAAAGGACACTGAAGCTTTCTTT.

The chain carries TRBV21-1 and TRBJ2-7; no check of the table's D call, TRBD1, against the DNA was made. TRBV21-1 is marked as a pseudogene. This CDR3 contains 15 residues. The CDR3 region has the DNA TGTGCCAGCAGCAAAAGGGGACAGGCCCCCTACGAGCAGTACTTC. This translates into CASSKRGQAPYEQYF.

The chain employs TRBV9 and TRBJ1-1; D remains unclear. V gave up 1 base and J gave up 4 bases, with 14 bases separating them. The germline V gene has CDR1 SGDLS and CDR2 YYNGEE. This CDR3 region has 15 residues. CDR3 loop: CASSVQSDPPTEAFF. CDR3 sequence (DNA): TGTGCCAGCAGCGTACAATCGGACCCACCCACTGAAGCTTTCTTT.

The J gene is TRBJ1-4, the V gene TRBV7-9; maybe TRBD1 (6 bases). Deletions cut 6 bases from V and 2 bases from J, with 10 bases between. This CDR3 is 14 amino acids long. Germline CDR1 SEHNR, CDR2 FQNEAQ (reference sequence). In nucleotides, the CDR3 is TGTGCCAGCAGACCAGGGGTGACTAATGAAAAACTGTTTTTT. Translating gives CASRPGVTNEKLFF.

This CDR3 reads CASSLVDNEKLFF. The CDR3 DNA is TGTGCCAGCAGCTTAGTAGATAATGAAAAACTGTTTTTT. The rearrangement uses TRBV7-9 and TRBJ1-4, with D uncertain. Germline-derived CDR1 and CDR2 are SEHNR and FQNEAQ (reference sequence). V was shortened by 1 base and J by 4 bases, with 4 bases between the two germline ends. The CDR3 contains 13 residues.

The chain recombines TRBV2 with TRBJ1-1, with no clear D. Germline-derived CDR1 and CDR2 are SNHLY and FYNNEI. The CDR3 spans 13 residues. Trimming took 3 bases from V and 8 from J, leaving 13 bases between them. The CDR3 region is CASSELVIREAFF. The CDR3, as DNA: TGTGCCAGCAGTGAGCTCGTCATCCGGGAAGCTTTCTTT.

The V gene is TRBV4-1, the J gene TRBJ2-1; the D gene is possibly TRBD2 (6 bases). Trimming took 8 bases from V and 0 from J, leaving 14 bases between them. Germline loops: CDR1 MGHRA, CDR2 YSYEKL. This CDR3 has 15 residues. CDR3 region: CASAASASSYNEQFF. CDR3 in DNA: TGCGCCAGCGCGGCTAGCGCGAGCTCCTACAATGAGCAGTTCTTC.

CDR3 bases: TGTGCCAGCGGGGTGGGCGGAACTGGGAACACTGAAGCTTTCTTT. This encodes CASGVGGTGNTEAFF. The rearrangement uses TRBV9 and TRBJ1-1; D unresolved. Germline CDR1 is SGDLS and CDR2 is YYNGEE. V was pared by 7 bases and J by 1 base, with 17 bases between. This CDR3 spans 15 amino acids.

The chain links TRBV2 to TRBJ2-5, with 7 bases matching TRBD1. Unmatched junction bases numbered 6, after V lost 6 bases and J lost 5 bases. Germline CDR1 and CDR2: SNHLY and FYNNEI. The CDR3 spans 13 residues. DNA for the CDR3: TGTGCCAGCAGGGGGACAGTCCGGGAGACCCAGTACTTC. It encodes CASRGTVRETQYF.

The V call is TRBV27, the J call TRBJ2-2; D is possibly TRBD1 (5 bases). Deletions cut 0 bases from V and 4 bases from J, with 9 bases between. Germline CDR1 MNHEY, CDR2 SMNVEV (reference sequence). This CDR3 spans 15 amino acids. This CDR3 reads CASSLSGASTGELFF. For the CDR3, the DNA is TGTGCCAGCAGTTTATCAGGGGCGAGCACCGGGGAGCTGTTTTTT.

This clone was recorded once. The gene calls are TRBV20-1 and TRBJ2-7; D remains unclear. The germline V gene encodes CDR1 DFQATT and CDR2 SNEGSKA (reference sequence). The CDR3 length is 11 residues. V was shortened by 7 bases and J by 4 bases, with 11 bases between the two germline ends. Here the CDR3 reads CSEAVIYEQYF. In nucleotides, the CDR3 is TGCAGTGAGGCGGTGATATACGAGCAGTACTTC.

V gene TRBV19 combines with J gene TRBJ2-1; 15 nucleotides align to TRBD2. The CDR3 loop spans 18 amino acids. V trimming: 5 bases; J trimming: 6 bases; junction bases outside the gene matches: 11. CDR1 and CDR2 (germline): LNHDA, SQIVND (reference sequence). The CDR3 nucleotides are TGTGCCAGTAGTCTTGGACTAGCGGGGGGGAGGAGGGTCAATGAGCAGTTCTTC. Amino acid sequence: CASSLGLAGGRRVNEQFF.

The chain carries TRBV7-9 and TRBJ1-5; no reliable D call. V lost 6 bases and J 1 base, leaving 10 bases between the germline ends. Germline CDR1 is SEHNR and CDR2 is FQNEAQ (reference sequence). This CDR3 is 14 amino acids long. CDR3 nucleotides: TGTGCCAGCAGTTATACGGAGAGCAATCAGCCCCAGCATTTT. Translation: CASSYTESNQPQHF.

CDR3 coding DNA: TGTGCCAGCAGCCGAAACAGGGGCGAGAGGGAAAAACTGTTTTTT. Encoded protein: CASSRNRGEREKLFF. V usage is TRBV5-4 and J usage is TRBJ1-4; 7 nucleotides line up with TRBD1. This CDR3 contains 15 residues. V lost 4 bases, J lost 8 bases, and 11 bases stayed unmatched. In germline, CDR1 is SGHNT, CDR2 YYREEE (reference sequence).

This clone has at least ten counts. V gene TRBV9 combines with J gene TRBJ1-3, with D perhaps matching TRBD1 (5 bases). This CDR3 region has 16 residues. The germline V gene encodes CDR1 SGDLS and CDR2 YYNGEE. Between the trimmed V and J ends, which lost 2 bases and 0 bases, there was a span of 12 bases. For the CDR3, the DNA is TGTGCCAGCAGCGTGGGAGGGGCCTACTCTGGAAACACCATATATTTT. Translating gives CASSVGGAYSGNTIYF.

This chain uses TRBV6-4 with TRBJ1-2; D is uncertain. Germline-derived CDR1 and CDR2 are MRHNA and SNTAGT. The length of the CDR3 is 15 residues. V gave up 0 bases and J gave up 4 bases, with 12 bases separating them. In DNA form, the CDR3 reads TGTGCCAGCAGTGACTCGTCGGCGGACCCCTATGGCTACACCTTC. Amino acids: CASSDSSADPYGYTF.

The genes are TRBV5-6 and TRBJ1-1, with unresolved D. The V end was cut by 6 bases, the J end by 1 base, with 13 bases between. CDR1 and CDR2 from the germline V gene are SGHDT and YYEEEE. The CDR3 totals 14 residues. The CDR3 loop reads CASTRGIGNTEAFF. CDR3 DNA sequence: TGTGCCAGCACCCGAGGGATAGGGAACACTGAAGCTTTCTTT.

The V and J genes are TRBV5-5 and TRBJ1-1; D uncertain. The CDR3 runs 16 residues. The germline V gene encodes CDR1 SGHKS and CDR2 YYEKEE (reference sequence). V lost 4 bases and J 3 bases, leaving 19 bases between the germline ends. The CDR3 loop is CASSRAPATIYTEAFF. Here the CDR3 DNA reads TGTGCCAGCAGCCGGGCCCCAGCCACGATATACACTGAAGCTTTCTTT.

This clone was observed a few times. CDR3 amino acids: CASSIGESPSQPQHF. The CDR3 coding sequence is TGTGCCAGTAGTATCGGGGAATCCCCCAGTCAGCCCCAGCATTTT. The V and J genes are TRBV19 and TRBJ1-5, with D uncertain. V lost 3 bases and J 6 bases, leaving 15 bases between the germline ends. Germline assignment: CDR1 LNHDA and CDR2 SQIVND (reference sequence). The length of the CDR3 is 15 residues. The full variable domain, completed using reference TRBV19 and TRBJ1-5, is DGGITQSPKYLFRKEGQNVTLSCEQNLNHDAMYWYRQDPGQGLRLIYYSQIVNDFQKGDIAEGYSVSREKKESFPLTVTSAQKNPTAFYLCASSIGESPSQPQHFGDGTRLSIL.

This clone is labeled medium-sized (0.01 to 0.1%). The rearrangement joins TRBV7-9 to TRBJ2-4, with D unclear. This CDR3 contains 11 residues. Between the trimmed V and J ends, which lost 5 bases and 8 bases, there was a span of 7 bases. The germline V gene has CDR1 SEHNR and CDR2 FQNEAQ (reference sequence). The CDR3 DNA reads TGTGCCAGCAGCAATGGCGACATTCAGTACTTC. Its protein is CASSNGDIQYF.

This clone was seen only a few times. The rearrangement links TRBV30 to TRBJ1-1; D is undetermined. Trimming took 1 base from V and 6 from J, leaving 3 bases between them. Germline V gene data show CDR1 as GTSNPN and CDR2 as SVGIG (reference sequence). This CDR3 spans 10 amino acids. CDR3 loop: CAWSGSEAFF. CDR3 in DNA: TGTGCCTGGAGTGGCTCTGAAGCTTTCTTT. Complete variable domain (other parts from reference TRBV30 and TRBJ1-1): SQTIHQWPATLVQPVGSPLSLECTVEGTSNPNLYWYRQAAGRGLQLLFYSVGIGQISSEVPQNLSASRPQDRQFILSSKKLLLSDSGFYLCAWSGSEAFFGQGTRLTVV.

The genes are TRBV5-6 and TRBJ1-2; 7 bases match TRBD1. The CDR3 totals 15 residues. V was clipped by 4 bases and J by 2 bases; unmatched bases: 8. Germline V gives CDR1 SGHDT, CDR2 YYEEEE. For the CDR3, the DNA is TGTGCCAGCAGCCCGACCCCGGGACAGAACTATGGCTACACCTTC. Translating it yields CASSPTPGQNYGYTF.